This TCR beta chain emerged from a study of shared clonotypes between healthy human individuals. Measured with immunoSEQ multiplex PCR; TCRdb has only the in-frame clones, and not every one. This sample yields hundreds of thousands of clones, of which around three quarters are seen a single time; more than 1.5% belongs to the top ten. Germline V gives CDR1 PRHDT, CDR2 FYEKMQ (reference sequence). Trimming removed 5 bases from V and 1 base from J, with 2 bases in between. CDR3 size: 11 residues. The sequence derives from a woman in her thirties in good health. The rearrangement joins TRBV13 to TRBJ2-5; D gene unclear. Sample: memory CD4+ T cells sorted from blood. Subset defined: CD45RA-negative fraction. The CDR3 loop reads CASSVQETQYF. For the CDR3, the DNA is TGTGCCAGCAGCGTCCAAGAGACCCAGTACTTC.